Below are 17 T cell receptor beta chains sequenced from a single sample in a study of a mutant IDH1 vaccine in newly diagnosed glioma. Stated time point: week 35, safety follow-up. The content of each vaccine dose was 300 ug of mutant IDH1 20-mer peptide, and topical imiquimod accompanied it. Method: immunoSEQ multiplex PCR; TCRdb's copy keeps in-frame clones and lacks some. Of around 50,000 clones in the sample, 85% to 90% were seen once. No antigen has been identified for these receptors. The sample here was PBMCs, taken from a glioma patient whose treatment included an IDH1 peptide vaccine. The receptors were gathered from a woman in her 40s with glioma.

The table lists this clone with a count of one. The chain couples TRBV2 to TRBJ1-2; unclear D gene. This CDR3 contains 15 residues. V gave up 4 bases and J gave up 0 bases, with 12 bases separating them. Per the germline V gene, CDR1 is SNHLY and CDR2 is FYNNEI. CDR3 bases: TGTGCCAGCAGTGTTGCTGGAGGGCCTAACTATGGCTACACCTTC. Amino acids: CASSVAGGPNYGYTF.

This rearrangement joins TRBV10-3 to TRBJ1-1, with a tentative D call TRBD1 (6 bases). This CDR3 is 13 amino acids long. V was trimmed by 3 bases and J by 5 bases, leaving 10 bases between them. Germline CDR1 reads ENHRY; CDR2 reads SYGVKD. The CDR3 is CAISEKDSTEAFF. CDR3 sequence (DNA): TGTGCCATCAGTGAAAAGGACAGTACTGAAGCTTTCTTT.

The chain combines TRBV28 with TRBJ2-7; unclear D gene. The CDR3 length is 13 residues. V lost 8 bases to trimming and J lost 1 base, with 12 bases between them. CDR1 is MDHEN, CDR2 SYDVKM, per germline. The CDR3, as DNA: TGTGCCAGCCAGGCCCAAGCATCCTACGAGCAGTACTTC. Protein: CASQAQASYEQYF. Based on the CDR3 plus reference TRBV28 and TRBJ2-7, the full variable domain is DVKVTQSSRYLVKRTGEKVFLECVQDMDHENMFWYRQDPGLGLRLIYFSYDVKMKEKGDIPEGYSVSREKKERFSLILESASTNQTSMYLCASQAQASYEQYFGPGTRLTVT.

CDR3 loop: CAITPSGGAQETQYF. For the CDR3, the DNA is TGTGCCATCACCCCTAGCGGGGGGGCCCAGGAGACCCAGTACTTC. The chain employs TRBV10-3 and TRBJ2-5; 12 bases agree with TRBD2. The CDR3 spans 15 residues. Germline loops: CDR1 ENHRY, CDR2 SYGVKD. Germline trimming cut 7 bases from V and 5 bases from J; bases unmatched to any gene: 8.

This clone has just one count. V usage is TRBV11-3 and J usage is TRBJ2-2; perhaps TRBD1 as D (5 bases). The V and J ends lost 6 bases and 5 bases respectively, with 13 bases between them. Germline V gene sequence: CDR1 SGHNT, CDR2 YENEEA. The CDR3 covers 14 residues. The chain's CDR3 is CASSSYAGTGELFF. CDR3 DNA sequence: TGTGCCAGCAGTTCCTATGCAGGGACCGGGGAGCTGTTTTTT.

This chain links TRBV25-1 with TRBJ2-5; 7 positions agree with TRBD2. The V segment lost 0 bases and the J segment 1 base; nucleotides outside the gene matches: 8. This CDR3 spans 17 amino acids. The germline V gene has CDR1 MGHDK and CDR2 SYGVNS. CDR3 amino acids: CASSEYVLAEIQETQYF. The CDR3 DNA follows: TGTGCCAGCAGTGAATACGTTCTAGCGGAGATCCAAGAGACCCAGTACTTC. Filled out from reference TRBV25-1 and TRBJ2-5, the complete variable domain reads EADIYQTPRYLVIGTGKKITLECSQTMGHDKMYWYQQDPGMELHLIHYSYGVNSTEKGDLSSESTVSRIRTEHFPLTLESARPSHTSQYLCASSEYVLAEIQETQYFGPGTRLLVL.

This chain connects TRBV30 to TRBJ2-7, with 10 bases fitting TRBD1. Germline V gene data show CDR1 as GTSNPN and CDR2 as SVGIG (reference sequence). The length of the CDR3 is 14 residues. Trimming at V came to 5 bases and at J to 6 bases, leaving 10 bases not matched to a gene. CDR3 sequence reads: CAWDRDRGLSEQYF. The DNA for the CDR3 is TGTGCCTGGGACCGGGACAGGGGTTTATCCGAGCAGTACTTC.

The CDR3 DNA sequence: TGCAGCGTAGATCCGAGGACAGGCTACAATGAGCAGTTCTTC. Protein product: CSVDPRTGYNEQFF. The rearrangement links TRBV29-1 to TRBJ2-1, with 7 bases fitting TRBD1. CDR3 size: 14 residues. The V segment lost 6 bases and the J segment 3 bases; nucleotides outside the gene matches: 8. Looked up from germline, CDR1 is SQVTM and CDR2 is ANQGSEA.

The chain combines TRBV15 with TRBJ2-7; 9 bases line up with TRBD1. Germline V gene lookup returns CDR1 LNHNV and CDR2 YYDKDF (reference sequence). With 0 bases clipped from V and 4 bases from J, the junction kept 1 base outside the gene matches. This CDR3 contains 14 residues. CDR3 sequence reads: CATSREGQGYEQYF. The CDR3 nucleotides are TGTGCCACCAGCAGAGAAGGACAGGGGTACGAGCAGTACTTC.

The chain recombines TRBV18 with TRBJ2-1, with TRBD2 matching over 9 bases. Germline V gene sequence: CDR1 KGHSH, CDR2 LQKENI. The J segment lost 10 bases and the V segment lost 3 bases, leaving 7 bases of the junction unmatched. This CDR3 spans 14 amino acids. CDR3 protein: CASSPASGNGEQFF. The CDR3 coding sequence is TGTGCCAGCTCACCGGCTAGCGGGAACGGGGAGCAGTTCTTC. The full variable domain, with the rest looked up from reference TRBV18 and TRBJ2-1, is NAGVMQNPRHLVRRRGQEARLRCSPMKGHSHVYWYRQLPEEGLKFMVYLQKENIIDESGMPKERFSAEFPKEGPSILRIQQVVRGDSAAYFCASSPASGNGEQFFGPGTRLTVL.

This sequence joins TRBV6-1 and TRBJ1-2, with D perhaps TRBD1 (6 bases). The germline CDR1 and CDR2 sequences are MNHNS and SASEGT. Trimming removed 2 bases from V and 7 bases from J, with 14 bases in between. The CDR3 consists of 14 residues. The CDR3 nucleotides are TGTGCCAGCAGTGAATGGGTAGGGGGGACTGGCTACACCTTC. It is translated as CASSEWVGGTGYTF.

This rearrangement joins TRBV13 to TRBJ2-3; a possible D gene is TRBD2 (5 bases). The CDR3 spans 15 residues. Between the trimmed V and J ends, which lost 0 bases and 2 bases, there was a span of 9 bases. Germline CDR1 PRHDT, CDR2 FYEKMQ (reference sequence). The CDR3 nucleotides are TGTGCCAGCAGCTTAGGGGACTCTGACACAGATACGCAGTATTTT. It yields the protein CASSLGDSDTDTQYF.

The chain employs TRBV15 and TRBJ2-2; TRBD1 matches at 8 bases. Germline V CDR1 and CDR2: LNHNV, YYDKDF (reference sequence). The V segment lost 3 bases and the J segment 6 bases; nucleotides outside the gene matches: 3. CDR3 length: 14 amino acids. In nucleotides, the CDR3 is TGTGCCACCAGCAGGGACAGGGAAGCCGGGGAGCTGTTTTTT. Translating gives CATSRDREAGELFF.

Regarding this clone: Other DNA sequences within the sample encode an identical CDR3. Here the CDR3 DNA reads TGTGCCAGTAGTATTGGGACAGGACCTGAAAAACTGTTTTTT. Translation gives CASSIGTGPEKLFF. This chain connects TRBV19 to TRBJ1-4; 8 bases map to TRBD1. In germline, CDR1 is LNHDA, CDR2 SQIVND (reference sequence). V gave up 3 bases and J gave up 7 bases; unmatched junction bases: 4. The CDR3 has 14 residues.

The gene calls are TRBV30 and TRBJ2-1, with unresolved D. Trimming cost V 1 base and J 7 bases, with 5 bases left between them. The CDR3 consists of 11 residues. Germline V gene lookup returns CDR1 GTSNPN and CDR2 SVGIG (reference sequence). The CDR3 loop reads CAWSAPNEQFF. CDR3 in DNA: TGTGCCTGGAGTGCCCCTAATGAGCAGTTCTTC.

The chain is built from TRBV20-1 and TRBJ2-5; D remains unclear. The germline V gene has CDR1 DFQATT and CDR2 SNEGSKA (reference sequence). This CDR3 is 11 amino acids long. Trimming cost V 5 bases and J 3 bases, with 7 bases left between them. The CDR3 spells CSAEGKETQYF. The DNA for the CDR3 is TGCAGTGCTGAAGGAAAAGAGACCCAGTACTTC.

The rearrangement joins TRBV4-1 to TRBJ1-1; 7 positions agree with TRBD1. The CDR3 contains 13 residues. Per germline, CDR1 MGHRA and CDR2 YSYEKL. V was clipped by 2 bases and J by 4 bases; unmatched bases: 1. The CDR3 sequence: CASSQKGATEAFF. The DNA of the CDR3 is TGCGCCAGCAGCCAAAAGGGGGCCACTGAAGCTTTCTTT.